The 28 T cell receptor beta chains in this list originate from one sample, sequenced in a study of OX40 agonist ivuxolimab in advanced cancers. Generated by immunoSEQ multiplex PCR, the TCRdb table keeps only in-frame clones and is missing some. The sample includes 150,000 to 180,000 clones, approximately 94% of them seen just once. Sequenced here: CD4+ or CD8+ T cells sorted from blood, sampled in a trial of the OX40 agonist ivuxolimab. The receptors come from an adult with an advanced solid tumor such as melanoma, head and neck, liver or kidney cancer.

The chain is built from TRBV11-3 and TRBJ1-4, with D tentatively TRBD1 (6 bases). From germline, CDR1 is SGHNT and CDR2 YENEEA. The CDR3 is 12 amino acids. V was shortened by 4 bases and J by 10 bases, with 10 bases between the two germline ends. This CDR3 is CASSYRGGKLFF. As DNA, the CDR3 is TGTGCCAGCAGCTATAGAGGGGGAAAACTGTTTTTT.

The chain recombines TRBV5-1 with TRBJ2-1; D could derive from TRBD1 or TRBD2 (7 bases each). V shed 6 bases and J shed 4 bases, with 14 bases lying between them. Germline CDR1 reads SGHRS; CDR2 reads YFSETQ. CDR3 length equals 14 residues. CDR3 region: CASTSGGEYNEQFF. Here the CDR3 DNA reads TGCGCCAGCACTTCAGGGGGGGAGTACAATGAGCAGTTCTTC.

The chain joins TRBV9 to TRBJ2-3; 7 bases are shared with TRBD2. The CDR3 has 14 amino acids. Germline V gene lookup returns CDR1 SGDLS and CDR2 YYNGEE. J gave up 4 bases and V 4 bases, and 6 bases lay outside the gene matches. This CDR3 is CASSPRLAADTQYF. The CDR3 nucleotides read TGTGCCAGCAGCCCTCGACTAGCCGCAGATACGCAGTATTTT.

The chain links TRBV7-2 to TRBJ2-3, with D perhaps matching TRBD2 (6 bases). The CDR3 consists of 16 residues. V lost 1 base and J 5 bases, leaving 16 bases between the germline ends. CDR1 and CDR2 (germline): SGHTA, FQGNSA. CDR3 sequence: CASSLVLAAPGDTQYF. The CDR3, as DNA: TGTGCCAGCAGCTTAGTGTTAGCGGCCCCCGGAGATACGCAGTATTTT.

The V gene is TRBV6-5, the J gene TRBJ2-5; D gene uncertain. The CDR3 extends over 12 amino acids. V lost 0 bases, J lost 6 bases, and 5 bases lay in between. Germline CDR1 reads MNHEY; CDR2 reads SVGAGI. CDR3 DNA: TGTGCCAGCAGTTACTCGCTGAAGACCCAGTACTTC. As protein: CASSYSLKTQYF.

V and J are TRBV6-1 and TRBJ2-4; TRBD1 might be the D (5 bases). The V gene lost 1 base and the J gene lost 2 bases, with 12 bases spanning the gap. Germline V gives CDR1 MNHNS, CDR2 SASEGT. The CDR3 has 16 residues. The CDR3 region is CASSEGGRASKNIQYF. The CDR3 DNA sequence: TGTGCCAGCAGTGAAGGCGGCAGGGCCTCCAAAAACATTCAGTACTTC.

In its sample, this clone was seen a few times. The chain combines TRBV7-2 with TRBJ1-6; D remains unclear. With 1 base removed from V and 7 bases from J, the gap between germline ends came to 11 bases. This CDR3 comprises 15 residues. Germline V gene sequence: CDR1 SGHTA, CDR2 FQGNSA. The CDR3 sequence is CASSLGPQLNSPLHF. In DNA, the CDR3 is TGTGCCAGCAGCTTAGGTCCACAGTTAAATTCACCCCTCCACTTT. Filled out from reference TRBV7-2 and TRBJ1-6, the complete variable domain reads GAGVSQSPSNKVTEKGKDVELRCDPISGHTALYWYRQSLGQGLEFLIYFQGNSAPDKSGLPSDRFSAERTGGSVSTLTIQRTQQEDSAVYLCASSLGPQLNSPLHFGNGTRLTVT.

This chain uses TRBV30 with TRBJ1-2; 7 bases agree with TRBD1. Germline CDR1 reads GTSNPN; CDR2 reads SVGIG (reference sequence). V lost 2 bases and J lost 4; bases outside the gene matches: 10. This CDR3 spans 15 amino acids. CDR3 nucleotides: TGTGCCTGGAGTCAAGGGACAGCCCGGAGCTATGGCTACACCTTC. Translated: CAWSQGTARSYGYTF.

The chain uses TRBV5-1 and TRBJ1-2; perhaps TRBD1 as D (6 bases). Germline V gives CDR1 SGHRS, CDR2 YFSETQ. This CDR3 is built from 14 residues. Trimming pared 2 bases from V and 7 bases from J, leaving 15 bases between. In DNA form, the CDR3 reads TGCGCCAGCAGCTTAGGGGGGGAAGAGGCTGGCTACACCTTC. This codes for CASSLGGEEAGYTF.

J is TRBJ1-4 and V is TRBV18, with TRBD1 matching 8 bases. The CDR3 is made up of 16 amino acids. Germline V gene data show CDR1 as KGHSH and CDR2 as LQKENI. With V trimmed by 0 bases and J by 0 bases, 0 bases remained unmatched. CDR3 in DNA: TGTGCCAGCTCACCACCGACAGGGGCAACTAATGAAAAACTGTTTTTT. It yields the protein CASSPPTGATNEKLFF.

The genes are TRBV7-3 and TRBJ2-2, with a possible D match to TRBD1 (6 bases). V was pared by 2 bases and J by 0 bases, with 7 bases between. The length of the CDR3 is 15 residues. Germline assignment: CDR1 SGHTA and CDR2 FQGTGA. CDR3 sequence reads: CASSLGGTNTGELFF. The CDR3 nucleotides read TGTGCCAGCAGCTTAGGGGGCACGAACACCGGGGAGCTGTTTTTT.

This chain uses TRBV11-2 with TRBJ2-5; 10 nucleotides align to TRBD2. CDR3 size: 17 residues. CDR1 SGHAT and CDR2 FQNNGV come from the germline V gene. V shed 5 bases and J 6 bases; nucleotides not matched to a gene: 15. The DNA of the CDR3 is TGTGCCAGCAGCCTCCCCATGGGGCTAGCGGGAGAAAAGACCCAGTACTTC. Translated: CASSLPMGLAGEKTQYF.

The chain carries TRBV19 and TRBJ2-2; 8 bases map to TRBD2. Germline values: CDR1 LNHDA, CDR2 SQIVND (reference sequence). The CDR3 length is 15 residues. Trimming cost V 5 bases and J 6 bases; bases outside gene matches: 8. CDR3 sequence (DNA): TGTGCCAGTAGTTCCGGGAGGGTCAGGGCCGGGGAGCTGTTTTTT. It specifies CASSSGRVRAGELFF.

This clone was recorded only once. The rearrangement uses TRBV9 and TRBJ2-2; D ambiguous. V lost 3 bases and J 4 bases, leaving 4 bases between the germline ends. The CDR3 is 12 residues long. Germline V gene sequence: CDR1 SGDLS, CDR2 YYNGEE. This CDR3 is CASSEFTGELFF. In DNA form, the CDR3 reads TGTGCCAGCAGCGAGTTCACCGGGGAGCTGTTTTTT.

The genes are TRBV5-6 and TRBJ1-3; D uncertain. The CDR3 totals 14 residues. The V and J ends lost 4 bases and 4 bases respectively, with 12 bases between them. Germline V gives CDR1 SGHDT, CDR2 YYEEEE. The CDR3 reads CASSKSQMGNTIYF. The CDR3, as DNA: TGTGCCAGCAGCAAATCTCAGATGGGAAACACCATATATTTT.

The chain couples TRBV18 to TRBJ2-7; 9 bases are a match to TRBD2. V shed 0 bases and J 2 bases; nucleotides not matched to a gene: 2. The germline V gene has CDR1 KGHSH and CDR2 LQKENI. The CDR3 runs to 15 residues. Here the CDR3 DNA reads TGTGCCAGCTCACCACCCCTAGCGGGGACCTACGAGCAGTACTTC. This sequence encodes CASSPPLAGTYEQYF.

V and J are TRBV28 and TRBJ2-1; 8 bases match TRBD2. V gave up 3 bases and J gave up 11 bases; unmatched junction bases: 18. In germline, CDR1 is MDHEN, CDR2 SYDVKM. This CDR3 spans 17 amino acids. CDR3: CASSLLGGTLAGLKQFF. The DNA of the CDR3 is TGTGCCAGCAGTTTGCTAGGCGGAACCTTAGCGGGACTAAAGCAGTTCTTC.

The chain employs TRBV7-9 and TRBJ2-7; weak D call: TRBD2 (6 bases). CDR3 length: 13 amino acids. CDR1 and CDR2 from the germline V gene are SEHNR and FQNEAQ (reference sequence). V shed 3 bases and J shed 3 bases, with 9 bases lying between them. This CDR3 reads CASSFASDYEQYF. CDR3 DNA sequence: TGTGCCAGCAGCTTTGCTAGCGACTACGAGCAGTACTTC.

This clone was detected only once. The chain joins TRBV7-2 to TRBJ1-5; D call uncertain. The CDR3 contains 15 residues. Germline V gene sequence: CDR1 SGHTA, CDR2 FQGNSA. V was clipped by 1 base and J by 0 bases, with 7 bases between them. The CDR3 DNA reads TGTGCCAGCAGCTTAGGTAGTTATAGCAATCAGCCCCAGCATTTT. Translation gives CASSLGSYSNQPQHF.

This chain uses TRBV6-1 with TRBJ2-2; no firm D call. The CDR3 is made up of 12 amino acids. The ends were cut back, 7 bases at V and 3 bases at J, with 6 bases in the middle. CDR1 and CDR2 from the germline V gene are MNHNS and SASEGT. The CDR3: CASIRDTGELFF. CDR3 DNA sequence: TGTGCCAGCATTCGGGACACCGGGGAGCTGTTTTTT.

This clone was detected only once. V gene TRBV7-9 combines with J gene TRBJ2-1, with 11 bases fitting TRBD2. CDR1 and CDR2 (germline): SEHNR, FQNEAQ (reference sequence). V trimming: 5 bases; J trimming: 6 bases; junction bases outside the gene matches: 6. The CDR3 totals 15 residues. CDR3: CASSLGLAGLNEQFF. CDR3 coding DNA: TGTGCCAGCAGCCTCGGACTAGCGGGCCTCAATGAGCAGTTCTTC.

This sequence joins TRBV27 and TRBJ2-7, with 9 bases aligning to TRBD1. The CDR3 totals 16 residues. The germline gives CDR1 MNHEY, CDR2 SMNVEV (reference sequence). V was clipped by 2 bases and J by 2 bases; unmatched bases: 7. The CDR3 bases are TGTGCCAGCAGTTTAAAGGGACAGGGACCCCCCTACGAGCAGTACTTC. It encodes CASSLKGQGPPYEQYF.

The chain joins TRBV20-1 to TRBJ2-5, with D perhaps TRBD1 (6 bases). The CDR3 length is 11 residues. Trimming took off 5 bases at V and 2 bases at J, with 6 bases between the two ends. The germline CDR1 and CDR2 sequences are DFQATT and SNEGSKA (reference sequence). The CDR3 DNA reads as TGCAGTGCTGACAGGCAAGAGACCCAGTACTTC. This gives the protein CSADRQETQYF.

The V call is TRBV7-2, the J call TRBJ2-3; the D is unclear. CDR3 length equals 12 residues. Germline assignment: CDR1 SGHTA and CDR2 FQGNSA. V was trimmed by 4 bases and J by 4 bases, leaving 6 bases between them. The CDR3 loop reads CASSSYADTQYF. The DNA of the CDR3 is TGTGCCAGCAGCTCCTACGCAGATACGCAGTATTTT.

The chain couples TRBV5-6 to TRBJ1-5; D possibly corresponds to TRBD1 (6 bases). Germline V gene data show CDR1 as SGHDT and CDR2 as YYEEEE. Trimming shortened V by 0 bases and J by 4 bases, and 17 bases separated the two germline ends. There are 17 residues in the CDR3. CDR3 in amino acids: CASSLEAGAEGNQPQHF. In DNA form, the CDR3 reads TGTGCCAGCAGCTTGGAGGCAGGGGCCGAGGGTAATCAGCCCCAGCATTTT.

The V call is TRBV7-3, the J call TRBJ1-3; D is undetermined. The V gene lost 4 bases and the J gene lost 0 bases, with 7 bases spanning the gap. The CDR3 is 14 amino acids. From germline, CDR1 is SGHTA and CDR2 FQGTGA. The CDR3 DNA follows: TGTGCCAGCAGCTCCCTGGGCTCTGGAAACACCATATATTTT. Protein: CASSSLGSGNTIYF. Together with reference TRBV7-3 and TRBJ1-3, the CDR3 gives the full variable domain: GAGVSQTPSNKVTEKGKYVELRCDPISGHTALYWYRQSLGQGPEFLIYFQGTGAADDSGLPNDRFFAVRPEGSVSTLKIQRTERGDSAVYLCASSSLGSGNTIYFGEGSWLTVV.

CDR3 sequence: CASSRDLGSYEQYF. The DNA of the CDR3 is TGTGCCAGCAGTCGGGACTTGGGCTCCTACGAGCAGTACTTC. The chain carries TRBV9 and TRBJ2-7; maybe TRBD2 (6 bases). The germline CDR1 and CDR2 sequences are SGDLS and YYNGEE. V shed 5 bases and J shed 0 bases, with 12 bases lying between them. This CDR3 has 14 amino acids. The full variable domain, with the rest looked up from reference TRBV9 and TRBJ2-7, is DSGVTQTPKHLITATGQRVTLRCSPRSGDLSVYWYQQSLDQGLQFLIQYYNGEERAKGNILERFSAQQFPDLHSELNLSSLELGDSALYFCASSRDLGSYEQYFGPGTRLTVT.

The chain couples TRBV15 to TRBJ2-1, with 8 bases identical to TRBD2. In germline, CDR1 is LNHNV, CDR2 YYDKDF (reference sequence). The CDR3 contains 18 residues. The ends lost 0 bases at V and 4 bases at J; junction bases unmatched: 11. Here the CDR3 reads CATSRDSPAGVGYNEQFF. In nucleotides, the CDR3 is TGTGCCACCAGCAGAGATTCCCCAGCGGGAGTGGGGTACAATGAGCAGTTCTTC.